This T cell receptor (beta chain) is from a study of T cells expressing NK-cell markers. Germline V gene lookup returns CDR1 MNHEY and CDR2 SVGEGT. The CDR3 covers 14 residues. General study results and limits: Expanded clones of NKG2C+ T cells had an unclear HCMV specificity.

UMIs accompanied the 5'RACE template switching by which TCR beta cDNA was made. From its re-call of the 5' RACE reads, TCRdb lists each CDR3 protein once, without DNA. Recorded for this sample: around 550,000 distinct CDR3 sequences. A word on this clonotype: Its target is not known.

This TCR was recovered from a man aged 18 to 35 in good health. The sample comprised blood T cells: a sorted CD56 or NKG2C T cell subset, CD4+ or CD8+ T cells, or bulk PBMC T cells (not recorded which). The chain is built from TRBV6-2 or TRBV6-3 and TRBJ2-7; TCRdb picks TRBD1, but there is no DNA to check that call. CDR3 loop: CASSYTGQTGTRHF.